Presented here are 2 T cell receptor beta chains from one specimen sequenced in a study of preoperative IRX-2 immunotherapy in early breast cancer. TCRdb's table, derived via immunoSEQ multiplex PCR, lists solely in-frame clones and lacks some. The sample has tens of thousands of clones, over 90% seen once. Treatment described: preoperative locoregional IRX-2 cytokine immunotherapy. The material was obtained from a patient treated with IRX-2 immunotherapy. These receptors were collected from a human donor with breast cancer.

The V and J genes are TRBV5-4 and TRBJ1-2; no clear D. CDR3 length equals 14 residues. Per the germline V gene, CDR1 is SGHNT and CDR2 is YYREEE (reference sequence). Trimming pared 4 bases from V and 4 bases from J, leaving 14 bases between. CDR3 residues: CASSGQLQLYGYTF. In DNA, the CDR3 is TGTGCCAGCAGCGGGCAGCTACAGCTCTATGGCTACACCTTC.

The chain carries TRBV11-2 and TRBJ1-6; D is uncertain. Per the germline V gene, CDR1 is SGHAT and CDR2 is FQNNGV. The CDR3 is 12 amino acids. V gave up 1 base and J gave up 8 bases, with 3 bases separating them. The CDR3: CASSLGYSPLHF. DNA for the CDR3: TGTGCCAGCAGCTTAGGGTATTCACCCCTCCACTTT.